The 7 T cell receptor beta chains below all came from one sample that was sequenced in a study of blood T cell repertoires in COVID-19. This table comes from immunoSEQ multiplex PCR, and its TCRdb copy is limited to in-frame clones, with some not included. The table shows more than 140,000 clones, with around 83% occurring only once. The sample consisted of peripheral blood. These receptors originate from a woman aged 60-70 years with acute or convalescent COVID-19.

The V and J genes are TRBV29-1 and TRBJ1-2, with 7 bases fitting TRBD1. CDR3 size: 14 residues. V was clipped by 4 bases and J by 4 bases; unmatched bases: 9. The V gene's germline CDR1 is SQVTM and CDR2 ANQGSEA. This CDR3 reads CSVGRQGLSYGYTF. The CDR3 coding sequence is TGCAGCGTTGGAAGACAGGGCCTATCCTATGGCTACACCTTC.

As concerns this clone: Other DNA sequences from this sample encode an identical CDR3 as well. The chain employs TRBV11-2 and TRBJ2-1; D call uncertain. This CDR3 comprises 12 residues. The V and J ends lost 5 bases and 6 bases respectively, with 8 bases between them. CDR1 and CDR2 from the germline V gene are SGHAT and FQNNGV. Written as DNA, the CDR3 is TGTGCCAGCAGCCCTCTTTCCAATGAGCAGTTCTTC. Its translation: CASSPLSNEQFF.

This chain links TRBV29-1 with TRBJ1-2; tentative D call: TRBD1 (6 bases). This CDR3 is built from 12 residues. Germline V gene data show CDR1 as SQVTM and CDR2 as ANQGSEA. The ends were cut back, 5 bases at V and 5 bases at J, with 12 bases in the middle. CDR3 bases: TGCAGCGTTCCCGGGACAACTTATGGCTACACCTTC. As protein: CSVPGTTYGYTF. The variable domain in full, with the rest retrieved from reference TRBV29-1 and TRBJ1-2, is SAVISQKPSRDICQRGTSLTIQCQVDSQVTMMFWYRQQPGQSLTLIATANQGSEATYESGFVIDKFPISRPNLTFSTLTVSNMSPEDSSIYLCSVPGTTYGYTFGSGTRLTVV.

V usage is TRBV11-2 and J usage is TRBJ1-2; tentative D call: TRBD1 (6 bases). V was trimmed by 3 bases and J by 4 bases, leaving 9 bases between them. The CDR3 extends over 13 amino acids. CDR1 is SGHAT, CDR2 FQNNGV, per germline. Here the CDR3 reads CASSFGRGYGYTF. For the CDR3, the DNA is TGTGCCAGCAGCTTTGGCAGGGGCTATGGCTACACCTTC.

This rearrangement joins TRBV6-4 to TRBJ2-3, with D perhaps matching TRBD2 (6 bases). Trimming took 3 bases from V and 4 from J, leaving 11 bases between them. The CDR3 contains 14 residues. CDR1 MRHNA and CDR2 SNTAGT come from the germline V gene. The CDR3 region is CASSEGRGADTQYF. CDR3 DNA sequence: TGTGCCAGCAGTGAAGGTCGCGGGGCAGATACGCAGTATTTT.

DNA of the CDR3: TGTGCCAGCAGCGGGGATTGGGAGGCTGAAGCTTTCTTT. Its protein is CASSGDWEAEAFF. The genes are TRBV11-2 and TRBJ1-1; D remains unclear. This CDR3 contains 13 residues. V was pared by 5 bases and J by 6 bases, with 13 bases between. The germline gives CDR1 SGHAT, CDR2 FQNNGV.

Here the CDR3 DNA reads TGTGCCAGCAGTTTAGGGCCATCACCCCTCCACTTT. Translation gives CASSLGPSPLHF. J is TRBJ1-6 and V is TRBV28; D remains unclear. The V end was cut by 2 bases, the J end by 10 bases, with 6 bases between. There are 12 residues in the CDR3. Germline CDR1 reads MDHEN; CDR2 reads SYDVKM.